The clone carrying this TCR beta chain occurred many times. Its antigen remains unknown. Through Arm-PCR of CDR3 regions and iRepertoire HTBI primers, TCR beta libraries were built. TCRdb re-derived calls from the multiplex PCR reads in MiXCR, one entry per CDR3 protein. The sample gives 350,000 to 500,000 distinct CDR3 sequences, roughly a fifth of which show up once; approximately 14% is in the top ten. These data come from a study of regulatory T cells in long-lasting Graves disease. General study points: A greater number of public clonotypes (under 3,000) was shared by persistent patients than by new patients (just over 950).

The CDR3 runs to 15 residues. Trimming left V 6 bases short and J 8 bases short, with 20 bases between. Germline V gene lookup returns CDR1 MNHNS and CDR2 SASEGT. The time point denotes: persistent/refractory GD, antithyroid drugs over 5 years with positive TRAb. From RNA extracted from PBMCs, the TCR library was made. An endocrinology department in Xi'an, China, supplied the patients. The genes are TRBV6-1 and TRBJ1-5; the D is unclear. Sequenced here: peripheral blood mononuclear cells (PBMCs), sampled when the disease was refractory, from a patient treated with antithyroid drugs. The TCR originated in a female donor with Graves disease. CDR3 bases: TGTGCCAGCAGACTCACCGAGGGAGTCGGGGAGCCCCAGCATTTT. Its translation: CASRLTEGVGEPQHF.